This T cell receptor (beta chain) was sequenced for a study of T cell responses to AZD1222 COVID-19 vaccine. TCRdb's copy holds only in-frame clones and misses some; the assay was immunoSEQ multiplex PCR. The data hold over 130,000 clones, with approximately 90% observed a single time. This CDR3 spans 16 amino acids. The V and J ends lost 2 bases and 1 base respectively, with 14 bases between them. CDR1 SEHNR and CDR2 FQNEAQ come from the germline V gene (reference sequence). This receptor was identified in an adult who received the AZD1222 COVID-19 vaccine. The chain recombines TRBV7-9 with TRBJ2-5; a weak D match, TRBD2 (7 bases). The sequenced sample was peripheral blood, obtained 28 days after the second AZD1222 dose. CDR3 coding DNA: TGTGCCAGCAGCTTAAATGTGGGGGGGCCCCAAGAGACCCAGTACTTC. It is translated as CASSLNVGGPQETQYF. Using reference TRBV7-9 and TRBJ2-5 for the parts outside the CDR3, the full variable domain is DTGVSQNPRHKITKRGQNVTFRCDPISEHNRLYWYRQTLGQGPEFLTYFQNEAQLEKSRLLSDRFSAERPKGSFSTLEIQRTEQGDSAMYLCASSLNVGGPQETQYFGPGTRLLVL.